Below are 14 T cell receptor beta chains sequenced from a single sample in a study of STAT5B mutations in CD4+ large granular lymphocyte leukemia. Repertoires were generated with immunoSEQ multiplex PCR, while TCRdb's copy carries only in-frame clones and drops some. The sample has about 37,000 clones, approximately 90% seen once. The sequenced sample consisted of CD4+ T cells from blood buffy coats. These receptors came from a human donor in good health.

This sequence joins TRBV7-2 and TRBJ1-3; no clear D. V lost 6 bases to trimming and J lost 0 bases, with 18 bases between them. The CDR3 loop spans 17 amino acids. Germline CDR1 is SGHTA and CDR2 is FQGNSA. In DNA, the CDR3 is TGTGCCAGCAGTCGCTCGGACGGCATCAGCTCTGGAAACACCATATATTTT. It yields the protein CASSRSDGISSGNTIYF.

This rearrangement joins TRBV29-1 to TRBJ2-1; the D gene is possibly TRBD1 (6 bases). Germline assignment: CDR1 SQVTM and CDR2 ANQGSEA. The CDR3 is made up of 18 amino acids. Trimming left V 3 bases short and J 3 bases short, with 24 bases between. Here the CDR3 reads CSVDSGTWHTRSYNEQFF. CDR3 in DNA: TGCAGCGTTGATTCAGGGACATGGCATACAAGGAGCTACAATGAGCAGTTCTTC.

In this sample, this clone turned up once. The rearrangement uses TRBV7-2 and TRBJ2-2, with unresolved D. Trimming stripped 5 bases from V and 1 base from J, with 11 bases between. The CDR3 is made up of 15 amino acids. CDR1 is SGHTA, CDR2 FQGNSA, per germline. In DNA form, the CDR3 reads TGTGCCAGCAGCCCGATCCGCGGGAACACCGGGGAGCTGTTTTTT. As protein: CASSPIRGNTGELFF.

The chain combines TRBV13 with TRBJ2-3; 12 bases map to TRBD2. The ends lost 6 bases at V and 7 bases at J; junction bases unmatched: 8. This CDR3 region has 15 residues. Germline CDR1 PRHDT, CDR2 FYEKMQ (reference sequence). The DNA of the CDR3 is TGTGCCAGCAGTCCCACTAGCGGGAGGTTGTATACGCAGTATTTT. This gives the protein CASSPTSGRLYTQYF.

The CDR3 DNA sequence: TGCGCCAGCAGCTTATCTGGAGAAGAGACCCAGTACTTC. Its protein product is CASSLSGEETQYF. This chain connects TRBV5-1 to TRBJ2-5; D is unresolved. The CDR3 is made up of 13 amino acids. Deletions cut 2 bases from V and 3 bases from J, with 8 bases between. Germline CDR1 reads SGHRS; CDR2 reads YFSETQ.

This chain uses TRBV9 with TRBJ1-2; D gene uncertain. CDR3 length: 13 amino acids. Per the germline V gene, CDR1 is SGDLS and CDR2 is YYNGEE. The V end lost 2 bases, the J end lost 2 bases, and 7 bases lay between the germline ends. The CDR3: CASSVMGNYGYTF. In nucleotides, the CDR3 is TGTGCCAGCAGCGTCATGGGGAACTATGGCTACACCTTC.

The chain links TRBV10-3 to TRBJ2-2, with D tentatively TRBD1 (6 bases). The germline V gene encodes CDR1 ENHRY and CDR2 SYGVKD. V gave up 5 bases and J gave up 3 bases, with 10 bases separating them. CDR3 length: 14 amino acids. The CDR3 loop is CAISQTGYTGELFF. CDR3 coding DNA: TGTGCCATCAGTCAAACAGGGTACACCGGGGAGCTGTTTTTT.

This chain connects TRBV7-2 to TRBJ1-4; 7 positions agree with TRBD1. Trimming removed 6 bases from V and 2 bases from J; junction bases left unmatched: 6. CDR3 size: 15 residues. In germline, CDR1 is SGHTA, CDR2 FQGNSA. The CDR3 spells CASSPQGGTNEKLFF. CDR3 bases: TGTGCCAGCAGTCCCCAGGGGGGCACTAATGAAAAACTGTTTTTT.

The genes are TRBV19 and TRBJ2-3, with D tentatively TRBD1 (5 bases). This CDR3 is 14 amino acids long. Germline CDR1 LNHDA, CDR2 SQIVND (reference sequence). V dropped 3 bases and J dropped 2 bases, with 9 bases sitting between them. The CDR3 region is CASSIPGSTDTQYF. Here the CDR3 DNA reads TGTGCCAGTAGTATCCCAGGGTCCACAGATACGCAGTATTTT.

The DNA of the CDR3 is TGTGCCAGCAGTTTTCAGGGGAGGGACACTGAAGCTTTCTTT. Protein: CASSFQGRDTEAFF. V usage is TRBV28 and J usage is TRBJ1-1; possible D gene TRBD1, 6 bases. The CDR3 sequence is 14 residues long. The germline V and J ends were trimmed by 3 bases and 3 bases, with 11 bases remaining between them. The germline V gene encodes CDR1 MDHEN and CDR2 SYDVKM. Based on the CDR3 plus reference TRBV28 and TRBJ1-1, the full variable domain is DVKVTQSSRYLVKRTGEKVFLECVQDMDHENMFWYRQDPGLGLRLIYFSYDVKMKEKGDIPEGYSVSREKKERFSLILESASTNQTSMYLCASSFQGRDTEAFFGQGTRLTVV.

CDR3: CASSAGYGYTF. In DNA, the CDR3 is TGTGCCAGCAGTGCAGGCTATGGCTACACCTTC. The V gene is TRBV28, the J gene TRBJ1-2, with D uncertain. Germline V gene lookup returns CDR1 MDHEN and CDR2 SYDVKM. This CDR3 has 11 amino acids. The V gene lost 5 bases and the J gene lost 4 bases, with 5 bases spanning the gap.

This clone appeared once. This sequence joins TRBV28 and TRBJ2-2; D could derive from TRBD1 or TRBD2 (6 bases each). The CDR3 spans 14 residues. The germline V and J ends were trimmed by 2 bases and 6 bases, with 10 bases remaining between them. CDR1 is MDHEN and CDR2 is SYDVKM in the germline V gene. The CDR3 spells CASSLEGGAGELFF. CDR3 DNA sequence: TGTGCCAGCAGTTTAGAGGGGGGCGCCGGGGAGCTGTTTTTT.

This clone was seen only once. The genes are TRBV18 and TRBJ2-7, with 8 bases aligning to TRBD1. With 3 bases clipped from V and 2 bases from J, the junction kept 3 bases outside the gene matches. Germline V gives CDR1 KGHSH, CDR2 LQKENI. This CDR3 region has 14 residues. CDR3 amino acids: CASSPRTGTYEQYF. CDR3 nucleotide sequence: TGTGCCAGCTCACCGAGGACAGGGACCTACGAGCAGTACTTC.

This clone occurred once. The V call is TRBV9, the J call TRBJ2-3; D unresolved. V shed 3 bases and J shed 4 bases, with 12 bases lying between them. The CDR3 runs 14 residues. CDR1 is SGDLS and CDR2 is YYNGEE in the germline V gene. CDR3 nucleotides: TGTGCCAGCAGCGCCCGACCACAAGCAGATACGCAGTATTTT. Translating it yields CASSARPQADTQYF.